This passage covers 19 T cell receptor beta chains from one sample sequenced in a study of PD-L1 blockade in urothelial cancer. The time point denotes: pretreatment peripheral blood. Repertoires were generated with immunoSEQ multiplex PCR, while TCRdb's copy carries only in-frame clones and drops some. The sample includes under 100,000 clones, roughly 90% of them seen just once. Material: PBMCs, obtained around atezolizumab (anti-PD-L1) treatment. These receptors all come from a man in his fifties or sixties with urothelial cancer.

This chain uses TRBV10-3 with TRBJ2-7; 7 bases line up with TRBD2. The CDR3 has 13 amino acids. The V gene's germline CDR1 is ENHRY and CDR2 SYGVKD. The J segment lost 2 bases and the V segment lost 5 bases, leaving 3 bases of the junction unmatched. The CDR3 sequence: CAISTGTTYEQYF. In DNA form, the CDR3 reads TGTGCCATCAGTACCGGGACTACCTACGAGCAGTACTTC.

The J gene is TRBJ2-5, the V gene TRBV5-3; no clear D. TRBV5-3 counts as an open reading frame of uncertain function. Trimming stripped 6 bases from V and 5 bases from J, with 8 bases between. The CDR3 contains 11 residues. CDR3: CARKTRETQYF. As DNA, the CDR3 is TGTGCCAGAAAGACAAGGGAGACCCAGTACTTC.

The V call is TRBV18, the J call TRBJ2-5; 11 bases match TRBD1. V shed 3 bases, J shed 5 bases, and the junction held 5 bases outside the gene matches. Per germline, CDR1 KGHSH and CDR2 LQKENI. The CDR3 totals 15 residues. The chain's CDR3 is CASSPGTGGRETQYF. The DNA for the CDR3 is TGTGCCAGCTCACCCGGGACAGGGGGACGGGAGACCCAGTACTTC.

The chain recombines TRBV19 with TRBJ2-3; perhaps TRBD1 as D (6 bases). This CDR3 is built from 16 residues. CDR1 and CDR2 from the germline V gene are LNHDA and SQIVND (reference sequence). The V and J ends lost 6 bases and 3 bases respectively, with 19 bases between them. The CDR3 DNA is TGTGCCAGTAGCCAACCCCTCGGTCAGGGGACAGATACGCAGTATTTT. It translates to CASSQPLGQGTDTQYF.

The chain joins TRBV15 to TRBJ2-5; D is uncertain. CDR3 size: 13 residues. V dropped 4 bases and J dropped 4 bases, with 10 bases sitting between them. Germline V gene lookup returns CDR1 LNHNV and CDR2 YYDKDF (reference sequence). CDR3 sequence reads: CATSNRVGETQYF. The CDR3 DNA sequence: TGTGCCACCAGCAACCGGGTTGGAGAGACCCAGTACTTC.

The rearrangement joins TRBV5-1 to TRBJ2-3; 8 positions match TRBD2. The CDR3 totals 15 residues. Germline-derived CDR1 and CDR2 are SGHRS and YFSETQ. With 6 bases clipped from V and 3 bases from J, the junction kept 9 bases outside the gene matches. In nucleotides, the CDR3 is TGCGCCAGCACCCGAGGAGGCGGGGGGACAGATACGCAGTATTTT. Its translation: CASTRGGGGTDTQYF.

The chain joins TRBV6-1 to TRBJ2-7, with TRBD1 as a possible D gene (5 bases). Germline V gene sequence: CDR1 MNHNS, CDR2 SASEGT. V shed 7 bases and J shed 1 base, with 14 bases lying between them. The CDR3 runs to 14 residues. The CDR3 nucleotides are TGTGCCAGCAATACACCAGGGAATTCCTACGAGCAGTACTTC. It translates to CASNTPGNSYEQYF.

This rearrangement joins TRBV5-8 to TRBJ2-1, with 8 bases matching TRBD2. Losses at the gene ends were 0 bases for V and 8 bases for J; bases not matched to a gene: 10. This CDR3 is 16 amino acids long. Per germline, CDR1 SGHTS and CDR2 YDEGEE. CDR3 sequence reads: CASSLAVSTSVYEQFF. Here the CDR3 DNA reads TGTGCCAGCAGCTTGGCCGTGTCGACTAGCGTCTATGAGCAGTTCTTC.

The chain carries TRBV29-1 and TRBJ2-7; 9 bases match TRBD2. Germline V gene data show CDR1 as SQVTM and CDR2 as ANQGSEA. This CDR3 is built from 14 residues. The J segment lost 5 bases and the V segment lost 5 bases, leaving 10 bases of the junction unmatched. CDR3 in amino acids: CSVLAGGLIHEQYF. The DNA of the CDR3 is TGCAGCGTTTTGGCGGGGGGGCTCATCCACGAGCAGTACTTC.

The V call is TRBV5-1, the J call TRBJ1-3; maybe TRBD1 (5 bases). V shed 0 bases and J shed 1 base, with 11 bases lying between them. From germline, CDR1 is SGHRS and CDR2 YFSETQ. CDR3 length equals 16 residues. CDR3 sequence: CASSLGSGASGNTIYF. The CDR3 DNA is TGCGCCAGCAGCTTGGGCTCTGGGGCGTCTGGAAACACCATATATTTT.

This rearrangement joins TRBV10-3 to TRBJ2-7, with TRBD1 as a possible D gene (5 bases). Germline V gene lookup returns CDR1 ENHRY and CDR2 SYGVKD. V was clipped by 4 bases and J by 0 bases, with 10 bases between them. The CDR3 sequence is 14 residues long. CDR3 bases: TGTGCCATCAGTGGACAGACCCCCTCCTACGAGCAGTACTTC. Residues: CAISGQTPSYEQYF.

This clone came up a few times. The rearrangement links TRBV30 to TRBJ1-1, with D unclear. CDR1 is GTSNPN, CDR2 SVGIG, per germline (reference sequence). With 0 bases removed from V and 2 bases from J, the gap between germline ends came to 7 bases. The CDR3 is 13 residues long. The CDR3, as DNA: TGTGCCTGGAGTGTACAGTCAAACACTGAAGCTTTCTTT. Amino acid sequence: CAWSVQSNTEAFF.

The V call is TRBV4-3, the J call TRBJ2-1; the D gene is possibly TRBD2 (5 bases). The V gene lost 0 bases and the J gene lost 0 bases, with 9 bases spanning the gap. From germline, CDR1 is LGHNA and CDR2 YSLEER. The CDR3 totals 16 residues. CDR3 amino acids: CASSQDLGSSYNEQFF. The DNA of the CDR3 is TGCGCCAGCAGCCAAGATCTGGGGAGCTCCTACAATGAGCAGTTCTTC.

The CDR3 loop is CASTELRGTGETQYF. The CDR3 nucleotides are TGCGCCAGCACCGAGTTACGGGGGACAGGGGAGACCCAGTACTTC. The chain links TRBV5-1 to TRBJ2-5, with TRBD1 identical over 9 bases. The CDR3 runs to 15 residues. Germline V gives CDR1 SGHRS, CDR2 YFSETQ. Unmatched junction bases numbered 11, after V lost 6 bases and J lost 5 bases.

The V call is TRBV6-5, the J call TRBJ1-1; D is ambiguous. The CDR3 contains 12 residues. In germline, CDR1 is MNHEY, CDR2 SVGAGI. V was cut by 8 bases and J by 5 bases, with 12 bases left in between. The CDR3 bases are TGTGCCAGCGGGCCTCTTGGGACTGAAGCTTTCTTT. This codes for CASGPLGTEAFF.

The V and J genes are TRBV30 and TRBJ2-5; 7 bases are shared with TRBD1. This CDR3 comprises 17 residues. Germline loops: CDR1 GTSNPN, CDR2 SVGIG (reference sequence). V lost 0 bases, J lost 2 bases, and 12 bases stayed unmatched. The CDR3 reads CAWSVRGYGASQETQYF. The CDR3 DNA reads as TGTGCCTGGAGTGTCAGGGGGTACGGGGCTTCTCAAGAGACCCAGTACTTC.

This clone was seen once. CDR3 sequence: CASSLIPGKPHQPQHF. Written as DNA, the CDR3 is TGTGCCAGCAGCTTAATCCCGGGGAAGCCCCATCAGCCCCAGCATTTT. The chain joins TRBV11-3 to TRBJ1-5, with D unclear. The CDR3 is 16 residues long. Germline-derived CDR1 and CDR2 are SGHNT and YENEEA. Between the trimmed V and J ends, which lost 2 bases and 5 bases, there was a span of 16 bases.

The gene calls are TRBV21-1 and TRBJ2-7; the tabulated D call, TRBD1, remains unverified against the DNA. TRBV21-1 is assigned pseudogene status. The CDR3 runs to 13 residues. As DNA, the CDR3 is TGTGCCAGCAGCAAAAACCTAGGGGGCGCGCAGTACTTC. Its protein product is CASSKNLGGAQYF.

CDR3 sequence reads: CASSFDRGGAEAFF. The CDR3 coding sequence is TGTGCCAGCAGCTTCGACAGGGGTGGTGCTGAAGCTTTCTTT. This chain connects TRBV5-6 to TRBJ1-1; 8 bases line up with TRBD1. CDR1 and CDR2 (germline): SGHDT, YYEEEE. The CDR3 spans 14 residues. Trimming took 2 bases from V and 6 from J; bases not matched to a gene: 6.